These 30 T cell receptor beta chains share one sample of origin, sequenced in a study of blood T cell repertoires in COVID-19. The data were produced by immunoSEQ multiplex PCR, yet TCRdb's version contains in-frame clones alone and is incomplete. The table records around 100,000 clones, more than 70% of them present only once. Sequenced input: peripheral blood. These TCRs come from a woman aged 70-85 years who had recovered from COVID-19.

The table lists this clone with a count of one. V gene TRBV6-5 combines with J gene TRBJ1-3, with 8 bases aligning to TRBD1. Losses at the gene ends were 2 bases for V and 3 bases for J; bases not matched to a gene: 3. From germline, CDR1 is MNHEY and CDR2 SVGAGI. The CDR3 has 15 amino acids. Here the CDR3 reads CASSYQGAIGNTIYF. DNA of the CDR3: TGTGCCAGCAGTTACCAGGGGGCTATTGGAAACACCATATATTTT.

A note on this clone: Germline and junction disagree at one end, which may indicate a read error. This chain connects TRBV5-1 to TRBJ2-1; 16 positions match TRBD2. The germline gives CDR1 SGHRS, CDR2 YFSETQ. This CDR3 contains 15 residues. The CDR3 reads CASSLDGTSGRATVF. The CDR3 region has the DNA TGCGCCAGCAGCTTAGACGGGACTAGCGGGAGGGCCACGGTCTTC.

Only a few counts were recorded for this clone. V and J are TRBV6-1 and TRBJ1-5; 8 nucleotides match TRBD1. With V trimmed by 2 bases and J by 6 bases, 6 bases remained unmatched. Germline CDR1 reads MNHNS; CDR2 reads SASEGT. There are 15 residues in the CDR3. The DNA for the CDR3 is TGTGCCAGCAGTGAACCAACCAGGGGGCGTCAGCCCCAGCATTTT. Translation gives CASSEPTRGRQPQHF.

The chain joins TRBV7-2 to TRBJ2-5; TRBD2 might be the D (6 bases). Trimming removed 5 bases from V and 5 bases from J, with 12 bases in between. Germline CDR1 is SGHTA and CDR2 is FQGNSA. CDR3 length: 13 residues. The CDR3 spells CASSPRRGETQYF. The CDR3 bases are TGTGCCAGCAGCCCCCGGCGGGGTGAGACCCAGTACTTC.

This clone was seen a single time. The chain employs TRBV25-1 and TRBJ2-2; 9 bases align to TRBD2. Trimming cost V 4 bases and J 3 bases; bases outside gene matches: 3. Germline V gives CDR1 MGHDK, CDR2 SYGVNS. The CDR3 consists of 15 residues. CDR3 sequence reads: CASSVAGAHTGELFF. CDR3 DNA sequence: TGTGCCAGCAGTGTAGCGGGGGCCCACACCGGGGAGCTGTTTTTT.

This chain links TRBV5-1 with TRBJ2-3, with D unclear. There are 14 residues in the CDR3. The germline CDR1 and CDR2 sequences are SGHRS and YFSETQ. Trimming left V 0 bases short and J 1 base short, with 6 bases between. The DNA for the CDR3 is TGCGCCAGCAGCTTGGTGGCAGGCACAGATACGCAGTATTTT. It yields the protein CASSLVAGTDTQYF.

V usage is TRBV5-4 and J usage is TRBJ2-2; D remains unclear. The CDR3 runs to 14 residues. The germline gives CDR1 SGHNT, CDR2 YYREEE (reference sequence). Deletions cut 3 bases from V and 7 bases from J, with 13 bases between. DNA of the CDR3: TGTGCCAGCAGCTCACCCCCTGCGTTCGGGGAGCTGTTTTTT. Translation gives CASSSPPAFGELFF.

The CDR3 loop reads CATSDHTSGITGELFF. In nucleotides, the CDR3 is TGTGCCACCAGTGACCACACTAGCGGGATCACCGGGGAGCTGTTTTTT. This chain joins TRBV24-1 and TRBJ2-2, with TRBD2 matching over 10 bases. The CDR3 covers 16 residues. Germline CDR1 is KGHDR and CDR2 is SFDVKD. V lost 4 bases, J lost 4 bases, and 5 bases stayed unmatched.

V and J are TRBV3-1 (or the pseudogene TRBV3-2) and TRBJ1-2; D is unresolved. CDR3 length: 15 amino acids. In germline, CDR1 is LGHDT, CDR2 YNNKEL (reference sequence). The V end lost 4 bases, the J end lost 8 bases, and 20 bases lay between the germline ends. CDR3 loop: CASSPTLGSSGGYTF. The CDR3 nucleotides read TGTGCCAGCAGCCCAACCCTAGGATCCTCGGGAGGCTACACCTTC.

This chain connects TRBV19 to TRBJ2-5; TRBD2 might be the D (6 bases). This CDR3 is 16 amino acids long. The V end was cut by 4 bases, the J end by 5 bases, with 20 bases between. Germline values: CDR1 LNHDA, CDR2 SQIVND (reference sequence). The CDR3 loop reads CASSTPGRTERETQYF. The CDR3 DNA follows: TGTGCCAGTAGTACCCCGGGGAGGACCGAACGGGAGACCCAGTACTTC.

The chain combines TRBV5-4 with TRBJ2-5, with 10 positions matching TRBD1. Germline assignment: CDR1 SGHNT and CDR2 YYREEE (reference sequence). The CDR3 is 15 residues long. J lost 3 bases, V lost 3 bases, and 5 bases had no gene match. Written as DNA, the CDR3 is TGTGCCAGCAGCTGGGACAGGGGAGGGGAAGAGACCCAGTACTTC. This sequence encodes CASSWDRGGEETQYF.

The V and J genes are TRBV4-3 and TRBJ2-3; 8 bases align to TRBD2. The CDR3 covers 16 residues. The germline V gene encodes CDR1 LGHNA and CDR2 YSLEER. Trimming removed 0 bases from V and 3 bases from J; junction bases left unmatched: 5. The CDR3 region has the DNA TGCGCCAGCAGCCAAGATCCCGGACTAGCAACAGATACGCAGTATTTT. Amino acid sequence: CASSQDPGLATDTQYF.

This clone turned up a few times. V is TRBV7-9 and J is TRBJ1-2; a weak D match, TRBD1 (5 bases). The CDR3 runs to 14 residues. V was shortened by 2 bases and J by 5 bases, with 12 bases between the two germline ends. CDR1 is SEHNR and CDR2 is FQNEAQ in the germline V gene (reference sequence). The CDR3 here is CASSLNPGLYGYTF. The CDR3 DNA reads TGTGCCAGCAGCTTAAACCCGGGACTATATGGCTACACCTTC.

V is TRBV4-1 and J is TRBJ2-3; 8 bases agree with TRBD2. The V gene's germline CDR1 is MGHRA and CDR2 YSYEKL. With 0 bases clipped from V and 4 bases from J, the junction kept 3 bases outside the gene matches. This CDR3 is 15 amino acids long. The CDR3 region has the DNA TGCGCCAGCAGCCAAGATCGGGAGGGCGCAGATACGCAGTATTTT. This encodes CASSQDREGADTQYF.

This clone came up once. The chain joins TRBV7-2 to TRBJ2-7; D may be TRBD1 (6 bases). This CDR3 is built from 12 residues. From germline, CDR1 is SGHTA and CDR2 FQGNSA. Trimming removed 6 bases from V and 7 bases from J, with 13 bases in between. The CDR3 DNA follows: TGTGCCAGCAGTTCGGGACAACGGGAGCAGTACTTC. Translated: CASSSGQREQYF.

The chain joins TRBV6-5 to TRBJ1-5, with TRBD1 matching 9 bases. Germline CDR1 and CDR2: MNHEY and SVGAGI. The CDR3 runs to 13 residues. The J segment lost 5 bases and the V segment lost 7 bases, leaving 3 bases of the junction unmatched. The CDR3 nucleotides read TGTGCCAGCACCTGGACAGGGGATCAGCCCCAGCATTTT. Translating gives CASTWTGDQPQHF.

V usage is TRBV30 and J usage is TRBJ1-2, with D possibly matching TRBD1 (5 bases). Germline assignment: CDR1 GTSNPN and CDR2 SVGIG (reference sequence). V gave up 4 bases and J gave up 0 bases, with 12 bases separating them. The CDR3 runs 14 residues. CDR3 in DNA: TGTGCCTGGACGGAGGGGCTGACTAACTATGGCTACACCTTC. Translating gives CAWTEGLTNYGYTF.

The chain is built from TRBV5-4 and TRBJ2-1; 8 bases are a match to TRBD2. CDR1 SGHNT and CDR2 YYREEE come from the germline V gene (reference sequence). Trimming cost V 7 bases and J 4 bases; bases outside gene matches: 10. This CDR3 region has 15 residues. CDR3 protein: CASAGGGEPYNEQFF. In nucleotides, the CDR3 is TGTGCCAGCGCGGGGGGCGGGGAGCCTTACAATGAGCAGTTCTTC.

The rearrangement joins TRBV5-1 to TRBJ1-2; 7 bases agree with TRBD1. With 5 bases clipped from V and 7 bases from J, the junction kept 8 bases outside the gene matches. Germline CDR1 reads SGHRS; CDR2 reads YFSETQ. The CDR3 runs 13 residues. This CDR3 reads CASRAGTEGGYTF. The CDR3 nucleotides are TGCGCCAGCAGGGCCGGGACAGAGGGTGGCTACACCTTC. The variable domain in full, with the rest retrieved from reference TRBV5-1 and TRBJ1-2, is KAGVTQTPRYLIKTRGQQVTLSCSPISGHRSVSWYQQTPGQGLQFLFEYFSETQRNKGNFPGRFSGRQFSNSRSEMNVSTLELGDSALYLCASRAGTEGGYTFGSGTRLTVV.

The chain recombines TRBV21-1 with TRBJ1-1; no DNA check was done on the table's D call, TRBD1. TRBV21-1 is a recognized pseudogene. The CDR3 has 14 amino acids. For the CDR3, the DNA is TGTGCCAGCAGCCACAGGGGATTTCGGACTGAAGCTTTCTTT. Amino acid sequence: CASSHRGFRTEAFF.

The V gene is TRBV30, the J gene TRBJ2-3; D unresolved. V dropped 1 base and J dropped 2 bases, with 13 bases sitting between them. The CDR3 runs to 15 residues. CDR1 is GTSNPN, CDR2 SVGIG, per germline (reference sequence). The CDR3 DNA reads TGTGCCTGGAGTGGACGACTTTCCTCCACAGATACGCAGTATTTT. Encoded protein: CAWSGRLSSTDTQYF.

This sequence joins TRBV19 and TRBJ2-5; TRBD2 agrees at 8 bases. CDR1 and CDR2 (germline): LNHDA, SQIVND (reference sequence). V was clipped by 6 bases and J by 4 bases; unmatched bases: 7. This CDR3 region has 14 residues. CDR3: CASSLGLARETQYF. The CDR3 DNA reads TGTGCCAGTAGCCTAGGACTAGCTCGAGAGACCCAGTACTTC.

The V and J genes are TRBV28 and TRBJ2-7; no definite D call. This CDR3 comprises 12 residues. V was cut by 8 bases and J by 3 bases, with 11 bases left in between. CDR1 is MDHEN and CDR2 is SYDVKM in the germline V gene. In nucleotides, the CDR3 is TGTGCCAGCGGCAGAAGGAGCTACGAGCAGTACTTC. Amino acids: CASGRRSYEQYF.

The CDR3 nucleotides read TGTGCCAGCAGCCAAGCGGGATCTTCCCCCAACTCTGGAAACACCATATATTTT. Amino acids: CASSQAGSSPNSGNTIYF. The V gene is TRBV3-1 (or the pseudogene TRBV3-2), the J gene TRBJ1-3, with D hard to call. The germline CDR1 and CDR2 sequences are LGHDT and YNNKEL (reference sequence). V gave up 1 base and J gave up 0 bases, with 16 bases separating them. The CDR3 runs 18 residues.

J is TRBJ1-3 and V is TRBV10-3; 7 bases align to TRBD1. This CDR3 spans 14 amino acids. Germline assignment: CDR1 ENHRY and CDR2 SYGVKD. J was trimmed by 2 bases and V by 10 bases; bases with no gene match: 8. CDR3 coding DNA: TGTGCCAGCAGATACAGGGGCACTGGAAACACCATATATTTT. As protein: CASRYRGTGNTIYF.

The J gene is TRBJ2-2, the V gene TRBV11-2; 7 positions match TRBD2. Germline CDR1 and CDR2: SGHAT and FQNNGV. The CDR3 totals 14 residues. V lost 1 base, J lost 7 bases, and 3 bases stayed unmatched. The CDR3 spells CASSLGTRGGELFF. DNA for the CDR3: TGTGCCAGCAGCTTAGGGACTAGGGGCGGGGAGCTGTTTTTT.

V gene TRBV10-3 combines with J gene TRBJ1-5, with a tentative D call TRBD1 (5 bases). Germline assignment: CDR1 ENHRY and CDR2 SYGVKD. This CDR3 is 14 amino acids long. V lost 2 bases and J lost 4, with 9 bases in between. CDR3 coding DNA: TGTGCCATCAGTGAGAGCAGGGATAATCAGCCCCAGCATTTT. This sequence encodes CAISESRDNQPQHF.

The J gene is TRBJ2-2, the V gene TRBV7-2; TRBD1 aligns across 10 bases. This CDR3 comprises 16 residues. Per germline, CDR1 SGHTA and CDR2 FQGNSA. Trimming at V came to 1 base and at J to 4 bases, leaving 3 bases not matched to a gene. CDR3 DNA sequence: TGTGCCAGCAGCTTAGGGACAGGGGGTTCCACCGGGGAGCTGTTTTTT. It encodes CASSLGTGGSTGELFF.

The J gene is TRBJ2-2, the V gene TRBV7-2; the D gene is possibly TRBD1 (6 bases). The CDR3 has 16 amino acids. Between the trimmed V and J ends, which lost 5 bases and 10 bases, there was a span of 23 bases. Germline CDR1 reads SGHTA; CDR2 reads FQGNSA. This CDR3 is CASSLGWGPLRVELFF. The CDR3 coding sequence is TGTGCCAGCAGCCTCGGTTGGGGGCCCCTGCGTGTGGAGCTGTTTTTT.

CDR3 sequence (DNA): TGTGCCAGCAGCCAAAGGGACACTGACTACGAGCAGTACTTC. As protein: CASSQRDTDYEQYF. The rearrangement joins TRBV4-2 to TRBJ2-7; perhaps TRBD1 as D (6 bases). V was clipped by 2 bases and J by 3 bases, with 11 bases between them. The CDR3 loop spans 14 amino acids. The V gene's germline CDR1 is LGHNA and CDR2 YNFKEQ.